This T cell receptor (beta chain) was obtained from a study of metastatic and nonmetastatic thyroid tumors. There were no patients who had received any treatment before thyroid surgery. There are a few counts of this clone. Trimming removed 2 bases at V and 5 bases at J, with 3 bases between. The CDR3 length is 12 residues. CDR1 and CDR2 (germline): MNHNY, SVGAGI (reference sequence). TCRdb used MiXCR to call clones anew from the PCR reads. Here the sample spans about 40,000 clones, 9.5% to 12% being singletons. The sample consisted of blood. The clonotype comes from a female donor with papillary thyroid cancer or a benign thyroid nodule (not recorded which). Some clones in this sample may be carry-over from other donors' samples. V and J are TRBV6-6 and TRBJ2-2; D unclear. The CDR3 DNA is TGTGCCAGCAGTTACGGAACCGGGGAGCTGTTTTTT. It is translated as CASSYGTGELFF.